One and the same sample provided the 5 T cell receptor beta chains below, sequenced in a study of blood T cell repertoires in COVID-19. Measured with immunoSEQ multiplex PCR; TCRdb has only the in-frame clones, and not every one. In the table there are about 43,000 clones, just over 85% of which are singletons. The specimen was peripheral blood. These receptors were collected from a man in his 60s with active COVID-19.

The table lists this clone with a few counts. CDR3 in amino acids: CASSAPRDSRLGEQYF. As DNA, the CDR3 is TGTGCCAGCAGCGCCCCGCGGGACAGCCGTTTAGGCGAGCAGTACTTC. The chain links TRBV9 to TRBJ2-7, with D tentatively TRBD1 (7 bases). The CDR3 loop spans 16 amino acids. The V end lost 3 bases, the J end lost 6 bases, and 22 bases lay between the germline ends. Germline V gives CDR1 SGDLS, CDR2 YYNGEE.

J is TRBJ1-6 and V is TRBV15; D is unclear. CDR3 length: 14 residues. V was clipped by 1 base and J by 8 bases, with 9 bases between them. Germline V gives CDR1 LNHNV, CDR2 YYDKDF (reference sequence). CDR3 coding DNA: TGTGCCACCAGCAGAGGCGAACGGGATTCACCCCTCCACTTT. It specifies CATSRGERDSPLHF. Based on the CDR3 plus reference TRBV15 and TRBJ1-6, the full variable domain is DAMVIQNPRYQVTQFGKPVTLSCSQTLNHNVMYWYQQKSSQAPKLLFHYYDKDFNNEADTPDNFQSRRPNTSFCFLDIRSPGLGDTAMYLCATSRGERDSPLHFGNGTRLTVT.

J is TRBJ2-2 and V is TRBV5-1; TRBD2 agrees at 12 bases. The CDR3 covers 16 residues. Germline CDR1 reads SGHRS; CDR2 reads YFSETQ. The ends lost 3 bases at V and 6 bases at J; junction bases unmatched: 6. The chain's CDR3 is CASSWTSGVMAGELFF. In DNA, the CDR3 is TGCGCCAGCAGCTGGACTAGCGGGGTTATGGCCGGGGAGCTGTTTTTT.

This chain links TRBV20-1 with TRBJ2-2; 9 bases agree with TRBD1. Germline V gene lookup returns CDR1 DFQATT and CDR2 SNEGSKA (reference sequence). The CDR3 contains 11 residues. V dropped 6 bases and J dropped 12; count of bases not matched to a gene: 5. The chain's CDR3 is CSALDRGKLFF. CDR3 DNA sequence: TGCAGTGCCTTGGACAGGGGAAAGCTGTTTTTT.

This clone showed up just a few times. This rearrangement joins TRBV2 to TRBJ2-1; 11 bases agree with TRBD2. Trimming took 8 bases from V and 9 from J; bases not matched to a gene: 6. CDR1 and CDR2 (germline): SNHLY, FYNNEI. The CDR3 runs to 13 residues. The CDR3 reads CASSGLAGGEQFF. DNA of the CDR3: TGTGCCAGCTCTGGGCTAGCGGGAGGTGAGCAGTTCTTC.